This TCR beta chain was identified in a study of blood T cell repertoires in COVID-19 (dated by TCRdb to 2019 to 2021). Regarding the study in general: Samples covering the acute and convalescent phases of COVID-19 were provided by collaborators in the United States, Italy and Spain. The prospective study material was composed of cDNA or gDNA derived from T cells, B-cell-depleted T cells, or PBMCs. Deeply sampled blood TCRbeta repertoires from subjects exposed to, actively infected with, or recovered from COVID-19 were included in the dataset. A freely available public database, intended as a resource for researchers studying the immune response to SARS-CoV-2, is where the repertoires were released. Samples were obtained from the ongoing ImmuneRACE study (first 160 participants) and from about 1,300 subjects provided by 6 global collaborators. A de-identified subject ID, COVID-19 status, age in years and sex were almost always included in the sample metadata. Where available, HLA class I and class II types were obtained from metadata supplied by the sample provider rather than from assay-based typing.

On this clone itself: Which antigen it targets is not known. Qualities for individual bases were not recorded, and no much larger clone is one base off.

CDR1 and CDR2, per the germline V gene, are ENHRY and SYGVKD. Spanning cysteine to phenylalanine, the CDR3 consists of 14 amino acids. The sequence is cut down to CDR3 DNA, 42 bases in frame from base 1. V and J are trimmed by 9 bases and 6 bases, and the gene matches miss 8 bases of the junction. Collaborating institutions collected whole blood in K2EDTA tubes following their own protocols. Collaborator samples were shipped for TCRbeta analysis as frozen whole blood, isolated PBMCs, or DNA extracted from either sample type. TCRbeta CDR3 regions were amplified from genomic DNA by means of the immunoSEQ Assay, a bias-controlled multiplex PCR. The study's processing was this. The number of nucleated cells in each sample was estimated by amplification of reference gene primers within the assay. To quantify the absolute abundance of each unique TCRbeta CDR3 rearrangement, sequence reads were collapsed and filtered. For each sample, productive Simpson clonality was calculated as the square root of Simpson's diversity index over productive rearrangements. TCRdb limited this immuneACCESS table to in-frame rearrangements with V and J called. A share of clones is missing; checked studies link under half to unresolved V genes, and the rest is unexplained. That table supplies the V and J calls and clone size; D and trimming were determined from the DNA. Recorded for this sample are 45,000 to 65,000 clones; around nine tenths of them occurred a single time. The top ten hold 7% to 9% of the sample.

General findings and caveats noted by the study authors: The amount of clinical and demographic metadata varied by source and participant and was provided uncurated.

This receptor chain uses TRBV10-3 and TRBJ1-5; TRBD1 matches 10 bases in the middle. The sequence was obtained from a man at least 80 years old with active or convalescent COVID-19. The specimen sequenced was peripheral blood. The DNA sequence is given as TGTGCCATACGAAACGGGACAGGGGCTCAGCCCCAGCATTTT. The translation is CAIRNGTGAQPQHF.